The clone carrying this T cell receptor (beta chain) has ten or more counts. What it recognizes is unknown. It was with a sample-barcoded 5' primer and a J-beta primer mix that a second PCR of about 7 to 12 cycles was run. TCRdb reanalysed the 5' RACE reads using MiXCR and keeps one entry per CDR3 protein. The sample lists roughly 700,000 distinct CDR3 sequences, 45% to 50% occurring once. The source of the sample is a study of blood T cells in healthy people across ages. Study overall: Per two T cells, about one barcoded beta molecule was captured through template switching.

Regarding the study as a whole: PBMCs left unsorted prevented a conclusive naive versus antigen-experienced comparison.

This receptor was obtained from a woman aged 55-69 years in good health. Input material: blood.

DNA for the CDR3: TGTGCCAGCTCACGGACTAGGGAGTTGGTCAACGAGCAGTACTTC. Its protein product is CASSRTRELVNEQYF. V is TRBV18 and J is TRBJ2-7; 7 bases fit TRBD2. The germline gives CDR1 KGHSH, CDR2 LQKENI. This CDR3 comprises 15 residues. V was clipped by 4 bases and J by 5 bases; unmatched bases: 11.